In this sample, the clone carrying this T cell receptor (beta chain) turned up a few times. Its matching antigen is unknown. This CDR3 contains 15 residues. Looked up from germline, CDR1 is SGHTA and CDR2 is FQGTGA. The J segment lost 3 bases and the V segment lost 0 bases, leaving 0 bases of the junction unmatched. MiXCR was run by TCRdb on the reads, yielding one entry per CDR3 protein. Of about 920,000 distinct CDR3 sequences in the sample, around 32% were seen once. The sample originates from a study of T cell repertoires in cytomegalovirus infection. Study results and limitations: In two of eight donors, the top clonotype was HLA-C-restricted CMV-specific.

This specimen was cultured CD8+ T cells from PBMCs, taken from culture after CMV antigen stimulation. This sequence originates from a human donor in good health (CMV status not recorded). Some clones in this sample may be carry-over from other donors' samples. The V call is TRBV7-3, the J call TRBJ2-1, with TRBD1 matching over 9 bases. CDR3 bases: TGTGCCAGCAGCTTAACGGGACAGGGCTACAATGAGCAGTTCTTC. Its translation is CASSLTGQGYNEQFF.